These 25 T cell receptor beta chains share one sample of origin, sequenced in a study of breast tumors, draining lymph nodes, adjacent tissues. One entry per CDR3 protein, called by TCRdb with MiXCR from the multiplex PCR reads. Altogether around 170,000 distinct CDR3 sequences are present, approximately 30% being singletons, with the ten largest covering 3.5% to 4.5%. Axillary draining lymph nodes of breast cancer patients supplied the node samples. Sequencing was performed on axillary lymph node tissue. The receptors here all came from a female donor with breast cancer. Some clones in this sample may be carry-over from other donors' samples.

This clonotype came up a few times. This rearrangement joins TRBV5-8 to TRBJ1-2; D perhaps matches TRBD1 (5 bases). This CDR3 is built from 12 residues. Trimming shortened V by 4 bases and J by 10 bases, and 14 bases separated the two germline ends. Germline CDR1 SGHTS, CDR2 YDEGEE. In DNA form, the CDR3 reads TGTGCCAGCAGCCTTAGGGACGCCCTCTACACCTTC. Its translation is CASSLRDALYTF.

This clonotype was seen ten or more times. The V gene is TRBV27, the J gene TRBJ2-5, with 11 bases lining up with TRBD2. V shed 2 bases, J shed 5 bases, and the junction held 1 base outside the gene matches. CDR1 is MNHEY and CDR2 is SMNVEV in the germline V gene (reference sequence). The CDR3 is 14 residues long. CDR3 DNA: TGTGCCAGCAGTTTAATAGCGGGAGGGGAGACCCAGTACTTC. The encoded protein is CASSLIAGGETQYF.

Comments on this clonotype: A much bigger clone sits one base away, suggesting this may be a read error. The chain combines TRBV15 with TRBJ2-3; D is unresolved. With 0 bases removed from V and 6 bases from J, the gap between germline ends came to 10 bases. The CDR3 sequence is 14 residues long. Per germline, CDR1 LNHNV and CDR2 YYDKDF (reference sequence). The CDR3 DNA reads TGTGCCACCAGCAGAGATCCCTATCCCGATACGCAGTATTTT. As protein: CATSRDPYPDTQYF.

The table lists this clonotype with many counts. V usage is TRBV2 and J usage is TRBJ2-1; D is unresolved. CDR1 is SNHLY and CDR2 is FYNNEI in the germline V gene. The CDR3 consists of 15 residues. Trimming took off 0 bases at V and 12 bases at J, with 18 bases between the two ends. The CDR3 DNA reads TGTGCCAGCAGTGAAGCAAGCCGTCCCGCGGTGGCGCAGTTCTTC. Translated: CASSEASRPAVAQFF.

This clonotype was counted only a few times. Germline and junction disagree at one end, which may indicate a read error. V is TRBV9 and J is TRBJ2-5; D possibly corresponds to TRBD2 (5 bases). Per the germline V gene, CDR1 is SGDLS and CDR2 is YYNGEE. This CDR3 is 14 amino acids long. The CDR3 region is CASSVGGGQETQSF. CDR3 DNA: TGTGCCAGCAGCGTAGGTGGAGGCCAAGAGACCCAGTCCTTC. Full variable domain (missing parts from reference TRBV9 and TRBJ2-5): DSGVTQTPKHLITATGQRVTLRCSPRSGDLSVYWYQQSLDQGLQFLIQYYNGEERAKGNILERFSAQQFPDLHSELNLSSLELGDSALYFCASSVGGGQETQSFGPGTRLLVL.

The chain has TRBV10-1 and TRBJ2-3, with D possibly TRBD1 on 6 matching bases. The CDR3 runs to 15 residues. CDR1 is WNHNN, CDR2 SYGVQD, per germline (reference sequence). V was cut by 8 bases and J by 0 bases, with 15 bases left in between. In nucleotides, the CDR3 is TGCGCCAGCGAATACCTTGACAGGAGCACAGATACGCAGTATTTT. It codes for CASEYLDRSTDTQYF.

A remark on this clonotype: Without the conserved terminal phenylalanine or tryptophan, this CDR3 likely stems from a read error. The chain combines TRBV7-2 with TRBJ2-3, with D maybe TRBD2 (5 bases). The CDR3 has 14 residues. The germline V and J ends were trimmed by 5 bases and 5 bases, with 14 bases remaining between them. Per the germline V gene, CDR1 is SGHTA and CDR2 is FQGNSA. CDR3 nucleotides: TGTGCCAGCAGCATTAGCGTTGGGCTAGATACGCAGTATCTT. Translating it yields CASSISVGLDTQYL.

The DNA for the CDR3 is TGTGCCATCAGTGAAGTCCCGGGGCAACTGAGCTCCTACAATGAGCAGTATTTT. This encodes CAISEVPGQLSSYNEQYF. The rearrangement uses TRBV10-3 and TRBJ2-3, with D perhaps TRBD1 or TRBD2 (5 bases each). The CDR3 totals 18 residues. Trimming cost V 3 bases and J 11 bases, with 30 bases left between them. The germline V gene encodes CDR1 ENHRY and CDR2 SYGVKD.

The CDR3 DNA sequence: TGTGCCAGCAGCTTAAAGACCCCTGGGAGGCTGTGCTCTGGAAACACCATATATTTT. Translating gives CASSLKTPGRLCSGNTIYF. The chain has TRBV7-9 and TRBJ1-3; D gene uncertain. The CDR3 is 19 amino acids. Per germline, CDR1 SEHNR and CDR2 FQNEAQ (reference sequence). Between the trimmed V and J ends, which lost 2 bases and 0 bases, there was a span of 20 bases.

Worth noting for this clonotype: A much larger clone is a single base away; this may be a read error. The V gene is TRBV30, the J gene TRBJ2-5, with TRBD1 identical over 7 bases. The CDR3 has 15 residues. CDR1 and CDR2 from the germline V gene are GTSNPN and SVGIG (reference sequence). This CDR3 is CAWGAPGTVKEAQYF. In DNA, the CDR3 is TGTGCCTGGGGGGCTCCCGGGACAGTAAAAGAGGCCCAGTACTTC.

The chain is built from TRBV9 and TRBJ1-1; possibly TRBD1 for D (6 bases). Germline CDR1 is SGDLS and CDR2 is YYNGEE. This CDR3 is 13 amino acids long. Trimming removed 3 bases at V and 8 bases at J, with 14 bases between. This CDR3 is CASSEYLDREAFF. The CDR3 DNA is TGTGCCAGCAGCGAGTACCTGGACAGAGAAGCTTTCTTT.

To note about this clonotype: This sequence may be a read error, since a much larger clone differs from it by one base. CDR3 sequence: CAGSPGHRGGEQYF. The CDR3 DNA reads as TGTGCCGGCTCACCGGGTCACCGAGGGGGCGAGCAGTACTTC. This chain connects TRBV18 to TRBJ2-7; D perhaps matches TRBD1 (6 bases). The CDR3 totals 14 residues. From germline, CDR1 is KGHSH and CDR2 LQKENI.

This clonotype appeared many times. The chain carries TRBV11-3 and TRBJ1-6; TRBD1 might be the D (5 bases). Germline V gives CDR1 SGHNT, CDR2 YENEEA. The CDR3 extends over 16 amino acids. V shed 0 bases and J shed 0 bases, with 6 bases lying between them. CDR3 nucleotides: TGTGCCAGCAGCTTAGAGGGGGGCTCCTATAATTCACCCCTCCACTTT. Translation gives CASSLEGGSYNSPLHF.

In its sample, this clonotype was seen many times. CDR3 sequence: CSAHGTSPDTQYF. CDR3 nucleotides: TGCAGTGCTCACGGGACTTCCCCAGATACGCAGTATTTT. V gene TRBV20-1 combines with J gene TRBJ2-3; the D gene is possibly TRBD2 (6 bases). Between the trimmed V and J ends, which lost 5 bases and 4 bases, there was a span of 13 bases. Germline values: CDR1 DFQATT, CDR2 SNEGSKA (reference sequence). The CDR3 has 13 amino acids.

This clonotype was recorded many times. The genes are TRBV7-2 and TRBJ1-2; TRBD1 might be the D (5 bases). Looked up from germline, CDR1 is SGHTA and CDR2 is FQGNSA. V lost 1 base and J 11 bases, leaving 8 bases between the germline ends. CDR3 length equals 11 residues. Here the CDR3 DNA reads TGTGCCAGCAGCTTAGGGGCAGGGTACACCTTC. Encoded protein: CASSLGAGYTF.

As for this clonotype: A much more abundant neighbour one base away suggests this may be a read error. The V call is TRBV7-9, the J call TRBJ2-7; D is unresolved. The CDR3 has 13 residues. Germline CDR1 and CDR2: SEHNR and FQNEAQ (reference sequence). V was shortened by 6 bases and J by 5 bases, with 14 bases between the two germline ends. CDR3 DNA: TGTGCCAGCAGGTCTACAATGAGCAACGAGCAGTACTTC. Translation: CASRSTMSNEQYF.

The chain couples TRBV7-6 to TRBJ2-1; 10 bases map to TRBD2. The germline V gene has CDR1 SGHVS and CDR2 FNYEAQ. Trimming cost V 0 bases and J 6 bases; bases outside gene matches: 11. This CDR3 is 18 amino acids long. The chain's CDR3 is CASSLAPWASGRINEQFF. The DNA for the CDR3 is TGTGCCAGCAGCTTAGCCCCGTGGGCTAGCGGGAGAATCAATGAGCAGTTCTTC.

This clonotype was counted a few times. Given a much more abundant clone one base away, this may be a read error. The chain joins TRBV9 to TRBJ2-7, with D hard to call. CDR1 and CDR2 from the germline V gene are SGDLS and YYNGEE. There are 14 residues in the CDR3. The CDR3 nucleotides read TGTGCCAGCAGCGTAGATTCCTTACATGACGAGCAGTCCTTC. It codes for CASSVDSLHDEQSF.

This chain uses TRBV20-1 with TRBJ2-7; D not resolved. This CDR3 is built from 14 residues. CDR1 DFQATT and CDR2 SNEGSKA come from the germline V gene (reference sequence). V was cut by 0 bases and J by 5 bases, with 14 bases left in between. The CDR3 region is CSARDLKPANEQYF. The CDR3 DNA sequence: TGCAGTGCTAGAGATCTGAAGCCTGCTAACGAGCAGTACTTC.

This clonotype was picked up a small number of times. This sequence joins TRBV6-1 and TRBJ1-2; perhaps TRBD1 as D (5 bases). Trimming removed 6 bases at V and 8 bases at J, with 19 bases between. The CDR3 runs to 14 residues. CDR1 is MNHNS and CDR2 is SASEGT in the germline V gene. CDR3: CASSHTRGVDGYTF. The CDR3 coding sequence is TGTGCCAGCAGCCATACGCGGGGGGTAGACGGCTACACCTTC.

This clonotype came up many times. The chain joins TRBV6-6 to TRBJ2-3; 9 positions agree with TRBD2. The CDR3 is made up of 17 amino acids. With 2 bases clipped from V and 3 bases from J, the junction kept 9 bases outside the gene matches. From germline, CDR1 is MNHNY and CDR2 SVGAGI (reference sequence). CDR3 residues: CASSYGGWSGGTDTQYF. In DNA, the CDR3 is TGTGCCAGCAGTTACGGGGGATGGAGCGGGGGGACAGATACGCAGTATTTT.

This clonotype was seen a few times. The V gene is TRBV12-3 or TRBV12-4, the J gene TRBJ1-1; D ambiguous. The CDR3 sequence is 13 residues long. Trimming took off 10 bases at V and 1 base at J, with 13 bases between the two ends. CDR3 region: CAIARAENTEAFF. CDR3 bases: TGTGCCATAGCGAGGGCGGAGAACACTGAAGCTTTCTTT.

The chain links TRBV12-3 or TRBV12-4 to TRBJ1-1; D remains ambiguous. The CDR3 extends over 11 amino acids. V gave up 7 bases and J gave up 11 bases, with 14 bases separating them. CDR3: CASTASLTAFF. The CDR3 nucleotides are TGTGCCAGCACCGCTTCGCTGACCGCTTTCTTT.

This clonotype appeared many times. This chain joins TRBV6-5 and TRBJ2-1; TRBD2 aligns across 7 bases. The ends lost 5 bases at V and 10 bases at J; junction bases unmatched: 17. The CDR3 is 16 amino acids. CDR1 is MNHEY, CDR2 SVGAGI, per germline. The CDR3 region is CASSTVAGAPWDEQFF. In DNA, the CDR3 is TGTGCCAGCAGTACAGTGGCGGGAGCCCCCTGGGACGAGCAGTTCTTC.

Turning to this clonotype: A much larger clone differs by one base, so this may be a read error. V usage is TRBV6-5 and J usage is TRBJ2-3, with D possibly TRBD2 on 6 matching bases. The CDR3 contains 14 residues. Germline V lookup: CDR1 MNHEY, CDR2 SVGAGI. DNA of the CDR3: TGTGCCTGCAGTGGGGCGGGACGAACAGATACGCAGTATTTT. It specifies CACSGAGRTDTQYF.